This entry lists 14 T cell receptor beta chains sequenced from one sample in a study of blood T cell repertoires in COVID-19. Libraries were prepared by immunoSEQ multiplex PCR; TCRdb keeps only in-frame clonotypes and omits some of them. This sample has roughly 480,000 clones, with roughly nine tenths found just once. The material sequenced was peripheral blood. The origin of the receptors is a man between 18 and 35 years old with COVID-19, enrolled during active disease.

The chain links TRBV7-9 to TRBJ2-6, with a tentative D call TRBD1 (6 bases). The ends were cut back, 5 bases at V and 3 bases at J, with 17 bases in the middle. CDR1 is SEHNR, CDR2 FQNEAQ, per germline (reference sequence). The CDR3 is made up of 17 amino acids. CDR3 nucleotides: TGTGCCAGCAGCCCGCCGTTGGGGGCGGATGGGGCCAACGTCCTGACTTTC. This gives the protein CASSPPLGADGANVLTF. Full variable domain (outside the CDR3, taken from reference TRBV7-9 and TRBJ2-6): DTGVSQNPRHKITKRGQNVTFRCDPISEHNRLYWYRQTLGQGPEFLTYFQNEAQLEKSRLLSDRFSAERPKGSFSTLEIQRTEQGDSAMYLCASSPPLGADGANVLTFGAGSRLTVL.

The chain joins TRBV11-2 to TRBJ1-4; 8 positions match TRBD1. V shed 5 bases and J 5 bases; nucleotides not matched to a gene: 7. CDR1 SGHAT and CDR2 FQNNGV come from the germline V gene. The CDR3 sequence is 15 residues long. CDR3 nucleotides: TGTGCCAGCAGCCTTCTCCGGGACAGGAATGAAAAACTGTTTTTT. Residues: CASSLLRDRNEKLFF.

This chain joins TRBV12-3 or TRBV12-4 and TRBJ2-3; D is unclear. V lost 5 bases to trimming and J lost 6 bases, with 6 bases between them. The CDR3 runs to 11 residues. As DNA, the CDR3 is TGTGCCAGCAGTATGACTGATACGCAGTATTTT. This sequence encodes CASSMTDTQYF.

This rearrangement joins TRBV4-1 to TRBJ2-7; TRBD2 might be the D (6 bases). Trimming stripped 5 bases from V and 2 bases from J, with 10 bases between. From germline, CDR1 is MGHRA and CDR2 YSYEKL. The CDR3 is 13 amino acids. The CDR3 loop reads CASSSGPTYEQYF. CDR3 nucleotide sequence: TGCGCCAGCAGCAGCGGGCCGACCTACGAGCAGTACTTC.

This chain links TRBV18 with TRBJ2-1; D unresolved. Germline CDR1 reads KGHSH; CDR2 reads LQKENI. V gave up 0 bases and J gave up 0 bases, with 9 bases separating them. The CDR3 extends over 16 amino acids. CDR3 nucleotides: TGTGCCAGCTCACCACCAACCGGTCCCTCCTACAATGAGCAGTTCTTC. This translates into CASSPPTGPSYNEQFF.

This clone occurred a few times. The sample contains more than one DNA sequence encoding this CDR3. The CDR3 region has the DNA TGTGCCAGCAGTTATAGTGGTGAAAAACTGTTTTTT. It is translated as CASSYSGEKLFF. V and J are TRBV6-5 and TRBJ1-4; no reliable D call. The CDR3 is 12 residues long. V lost 3 bases to trimming and J lost 7 bases, with 6 bases between them. Looked up from germline, CDR1 is MNHEY and CDR2 is SVGAGI.

The chain employs TRBV2 and TRBJ1-4; TRBD1 matches at 8 bases. CDR1 SNHLY and CDR2 FYNNEI come from the germline V gene. V lost 6 bases to trimming and J lost 4 bases; unmatched junction nucleotides: 7. The length of the CDR3 is 15 residues. DNA for the CDR3: TGTGCCAGCAGCCTCCAGACAGGGGTTAATGAAAAACTGTTTTTT. Translated, it gives CASSLQTGVNEKLFF.

The chain recombines TRBV2 with TRBJ2-5, with D possibly TRBD2 on 5 matching bases. The CDR3 runs to 16 residues. Germline V gene sequence: CDR1 SNHLY, CDR2 FYNNEI. Deletions cut 3 bases from V and 2 bases from J, with 16 bases between. The CDR3 protein is CASSESGYSGQETQYF. CDR3 DNA: TGTGCCAGCAGTGAGTCTGGTTACAGCGGACAAGAGACCCAGTACTTC.

The rearrangement joins TRBV18 to TRBJ2-3, with unresolved D. Per germline, CDR1 KGHSH and CDR2 LQKENI. This CDR3 comprises 12 residues. Trimming removed 3 bases from V and 8 bases from J, with 9 bases in between. CDR3 protein: CASSPAESTQYF. As DNA, the CDR3 is TGTGCCAGCTCACCTGCGGAAAGTACGCAGTATTTT. The full variable domain, completed using reference TRBV18 and TRBJ2-3, is NAGVMQNPRHLVRRRGQEARLRCSPMKGHSHVYWYRQLPEEGLKFMVYLQKENIIDESGMPKERFSAEFPKEGPSILRIQQVVRGDSAAYFCASSPAESTQYFGPGTRLTVL.

The chain has TRBV15 and TRBJ1-1, with D possibly TRBD1 on 5 matching bases. The CDR3 has 13 amino acids. The V end was cut by 5 bases, the J end by 1 base, with 8 bases between. Looked up from germline, CDR1 is LNHNV and CDR2 is YYDKDF (reference sequence). CDR3 in amino acids: CATSATGNTEAFF. The CDR3 DNA reads TGTGCCACCAGCGCTACAGGGAACACTGAAGCTTTCTTT. The variable domain in full, with the rest retrieved from reference TRBV15 and TRBJ1-1, is DAMVIQNPRYQVTQFGKPVTLSCSQTLNHNVMYWYQQKSSQAPKLLFHYYDKDFNNEADTPDNFQSRRPNTSFCFLDIRSPGLGDTAMYLCATSATGNTEAFFGQGTRLTVV.

The chain recombines TRBV7-2 with TRBJ2-5; no clear D gene. The germline CDR1 and CDR2 sequences are SGHTA and FQGNSA. The CDR3 length is 10 residues. V was shortened by 6 bases and J by 5 bases, with 4 bases between the two germline ends. The CDR3, as DNA: TGTGCCAGCAGTACTGAGACCCAGTACTTC. This codes for CASSTETQYF.

The rearrangement links TRBV25-1 to TRBJ2-1, with 7 bases matching TRBD2. The CDR3 covers 15 residues. With V trimmed by 3 bases and J by 5 bases, 7 bases remained unmatched. In germline, CDR1 is MGHDK, CDR2 SYGVNS. CDR3 residues: CASSEGVAGDNEQFF. DNA of the CDR3: TGTGCCAGCAGTGAGGGGGTGGCGGGAGACAATGAGCAGTTCTTC.

V usage is TRBV5-8 and J usage is TRBJ2-3; 7 positions match TRBD2. V dropped 2 bases and J dropped 4; count of bases not matched to a gene: 10. The germline CDR1 and CDR2 sequences are SGHTS and YDEGEE. The CDR3 is made up of 16 amino acids. Here the CDR3 DNA reads TGTGCCAGCAGCTTTGGTAGGGACTACAACTCAGATACGCAGTATTTT. The encoded protein is CASSFGRDYNSDTQYF.

CDR3 sequence reads: CASSVSAGLRETQYF. The CDR3 bases are TGTGCCAGCAGCGTGTCCGCAGGGCTGAGGGAGACCCAGTACTTC. The chain carries TRBV9 and TRBJ2-5, with D possibly being TRBD1 (5 bases). The ends were cut back, 2 bases at V and 5 bases at J, with 16 bases in the middle. The germline V gene has CDR1 SGDLS and CDR2 YYNGEE. This CDR3 spans 15 amino acids.